These T cell receptor beta chains were read from a single sample in a study of early T cells in non-severe SARS-CoV-2 infection. Each CDR3 protein gets one entry after TCRdb re-called the 5' RACE reads with MiXCR. The sample lists just under 65,000 distinct CDR3 sequences, about 10% occurring once. The material was whole blood, obtained at baseline. All receptors derive from an adult who was a healthcare worker with PCR-confirmed SARS-CoV-2 infection or an uninfected control (not recorded which). The CDR3 runs from the conserved cysteine through the conserved F or W. A D gene is named only where the DNA matches it firmly. Clone size is shown for a subset of rows, as once, few, many or a class of expanded clone.

NA,NA,TRBJ2-2,TRBV5-1,TGCGCCAGCAGCTTGCCCTTAAGTCAGAACACCGGGGAGCTGTTTTTT,CASSLPLSQNTGELFF
NA,once,TRBJ1-1,TRBV30,TGTGCCTGGAGTGTAGGACCGGCGGATGAAGCTTTCTTT,CAWSVGPADEAFF
TRBD1,NA,TRBJ2-7,TRBV9,TGTGCCAGCAGCGTCGGGACAGGGGGCTCCTACGAGCAGTACTTC,CASSVGTGGSYEQYF
TRBD1,NA,TRBJ1-4,TRBV20-1,TGCAGTGCCCCGGACAGGGGCCGTAATGAAAAACTGTTTTTT,CSAPDRGRNEKLFF
NA,few,TRBJ2-3,TRBV6-6,TGTGCCAGCATATCAACAAAGGGGGGGCAGAGCACAGATACGCAGTATTTT,CASISTKGGQSTDTQYF
NA,few,TRBJ1-6,TRBV6-1,TGTGCCAGCATGGGAAAGGGTTCACCCCTCCACTTT,CASMGKGSPLHF
NA,few,TRBJ1-1,TRBV15,TGTGCCACCAGCCTAGAGGGGGACACTGAAGCTTTCTTT,CATSLEGDTEAFF
TRBD2,few,TRBJ2-2,TRBV9,TGTGCCAGCAGCGGGTCAAGCGGGGGGCCCGAGCTGTTTTTT,CASSGSSGGPELFF
NA,NA,TRBJ2-7,TRBV6-2/TRBV6-3,TGTGCCAGCAGACTCCGGGACACTCGATCCTACGAGCAGTACTTC,CASRLRDTRSYEQYF
TRBD2,NA,TRBJ2-1,TRBV20-1,TGCAGTGCTAGTTCCCCCGGGACTAGCTCCTACAATGAGCAGTTCTTC,CSASSPGTSSYNEQFF
TRBD1,medium-sized,TRBJ2-3,TRBV12-3/TRBV12-4,TGTGCCAGCAGTACGACAGGGGATACGCAGTATTTT,CASSTTGDTQYF
NA,NA,TRBJ2-3,TRBV5-4,TGTGCCGCGACGGTGGGCGGGGCTCAGACAGATACGCAGTATTTT,CAATVGGAQTDTQYF
NA,NA,TRBJ1-3,TRBV6-1,TGTGCCAGCAGTGAAGGGCTGGGGGCAGGTGGAAACACCATATATTTT,CASSEGLGAGGNTIYF
NA,many,TRBJ2-1,TRBV2,TGTGCCAGCAGTGAAGGGCTCGCCAGCTCCTACAATGAGCAGTTCTTC,CASSEGLASSYNEQFF
NA,few,TRBJ2-7,TRBV20-1,TGCAGTGCCGCCGATGGGTCCTACGAGCAGTACTTC,CSAADGSYEQYF
TRBD1,few,TRBJ1-1,TRBV6-6,TGTGCCAGCAGACAGACAGGGAAGAACACTGAAGCTTTCTTT,CASRQTGKNTEAFF
TRBD1,many,TRBJ1-2,TRBV12-3/TRBV12-4,TGTGCCAGCAGCCCTTGGACAGGGGGAGGGTATGGCTACACCTTC,CASSPWTGGGYGYTF
NA,NA,TRBJ2-1,TRBV11-2,TGTGCCAGCAGCTTAGTCCATGAGCAGTTCTTC,CASSLVHEQFF
NA,few,TRBJ1-6,TRBV7-9,TGTGCCAGCGGTGGTGAGGGCTCCTATAATTCACCCCTCCACTTT,CASGGEGSYNSPLHF
NA,few,TRBJ2-3,TRBV20-1,TGCAGTGCCCCGAACCTCAGGGGCGGAAGCACAGATACGCAGTATTTT,CSAPNLRGGSTDTQYF
TRBD1,few,TRBJ2-7,TRBV7-6,TGTGCCAGCAGCGGACAGGGCTCCCACGAGCAGTACTTC,CASSGQGSHEQYF
TRBD2,many,TRBJ2-2,TRBV4-1,TGCGCCAGCAGCCAACTGCCCGGGACTAGCAAGTTCGGCACCGGGGAGCTGTTTTTT,CASSQLPGTSKFGTGELFF
NA,NA,TRBJ1-4,TRBV3-1,TGTGCCAGCAGCCAAGATTTGGGCACCTCAGGGGATGAAAAACTGTTTTTT,CASSQDLGTSGDEKLFF
TRBD2,few,TRBJ2-3,TRBV20-1,TGCAGTGCCCTGACTAGCGGGGGGACTTCGGGAGATACGCAGTATTTT,CSALTSGGTSGDTQYF
NA,NA,TRBJ1-3,TRBV20-1,TGCAGTGCAGCGCTTCCGCGGGACGCTTCTCCCTCTGGAAACACCATATATTTT,CSAALPRDASPSGNTIYF
NA,many,TRBJ2-7,TRBV12-3/TRBV12-4,TGTGCCAGCAGTTTAACACAGCACTACGAGCAGTACTTC,CASSLTQHYEQYF
NA,NA,TRBJ2-2,TRBV11-1,TGTGCCAGCAGCCCTAGCGGGGGACAGGGGGCGAACACCGGGGAGCTGTTTTTT,CASSPSGGQGANTGELFF
NA,NA,TRBJ2-5,TRBV11-2,TGTGCCAGCAGCCCAACTATAGAGACCCAGTACTTC,CASSPTIETQYF
NA,NA,TRBJ1-1,TRBV5-6,TGTGCCAGCAGCTTGCGGGGCGTGAACACTGAAGCTTTCTTT,CASSLRGVNTEAFF
NA,few,TRBJ1-5,TRBV2,TGTGTCAGCACGGGGGGTGTCGGCAATCAGCCCCAGCATTTT,CVSTGGVGNQPQHF
NA,NA,TRBJ1-1,TRBV5-4,TGTGCCAGCAGCTTGCGGGTAGATACTGAAGCTTTCTTT,CASSLRVDTEAFF
NA,NA,TRBJ2-7,TRBV5-1,TGCGCCAGCAGCGCGACGGGACGGCCCTCCTACGAGCAGTACTTC,CASSATGRPSYEQYF
NA,NA,TRBJ2-2,TRBV6-2/TRBV6-3,TGTGCCAGCAGCTCTAGGGGAGGCACCGGGGAGCTGTTTTTT,CASSSRGGTGELFF
NA,NA,TRBJ2-7,TRBV30,TGTGCCTGGAGGGACACAGGGAGTTCCTACGAGCAGTACTTC,CAWRDTGSSYEQYF
TRBD2,NA,TRBJ2-3,TRBV5-4,TGTGCCAGCAGCGGTGGAGGACTAGCGGGCCACCGTCTTAGCACAGATACGCAGTATTTT,CASSGGGLAGHRLSTDTQYF
NA,NA,TRBJ2-3,TRBV7-2,TGTGCCAGCAGCTTCGGCGGGGGCCGCACAGATACGCAGTATTTT,CASSFGGGRTDTQYF
NA,once,TRBJ2-2,TRBV3-1,TGTGCCAGCAGCCTAGTACAGGGTTCCGGGGAGCTGTTTTTT,CASSLVQGSGELFF
NA,NA,TRBJ1-1,TRBV7-9,TGTGCCAGCAGCCGTGCCCTTTTGGGACGCGAACTCCTGGGTGAAGCTTTCTTT,CASSRALLGRELLGEAFF
TRBD1,many,TRBJ1-2,TRBV13,TGTGCCAGCAGCCCCGGGGGACAGAGTGGCTACACCTTC,CASSPGGQSGYTF
NA,few,TRBJ1-6,TRBV6-2/TRBV6-3,TGTGCCAGCAGGGCGGACGCCCGATCCGACAGTTCACCCCTCCACTTT,CASRADARSDSSPLHF
TRBD1,many,TRBJ2-2,TRBV7-3,TGTGCCAGCAGCTTAACGCGGGACAGGGTGGTCACCGGGGAGCTGTTTTTT,CASSLTRDRVVTGELFF
NA,NA,TRBJ2-5,TRBV2,TGTGCCAGCAGCATTCAAGAGACCCAGTACTTC,CASSIQETQYF
TRBD1,many,TRBJ2-7,TRBV7-8,TGTGCCAGCAGCGGAACCGGGACAGGCTCCTACGAGCAGTACTTC,CASSGTGTGSYEQYF
NA,few,TRBJ2-3,TRBV7-8,TGTGCCAGCAGCTGGACCGTTCATACGCAGTATTTT,CASSWTVHTQYF
NA,many,TRBJ2-3,TRBV7-8,TGTGCCAGCAGCTTAGTCGGTGGCTCCGGGTATTTT,CASSLVGGSGYF
NA,many,TRBJ1-2,TRBV5-6,TGTGCCAGCAGCTTGGCTCGGGCAAGACACTATGGCTACACCTTC,CASSLARARHYGYTF
TRBD2,many,TRBJ2-1,TRBV3-1,TGTGCCAGCAGCTCCCGGGGACTAGCGGGACAGCAGTTCTTC,CASSSRGLAGQQFF
TRBD2,few,TRBJ2-1,TRBV7-6,TGTGCCAGCAGCTTACCGGGACTAGCGCAGAATGAGCAGTTCTTC,CASSLPGLAQNEQFF
NA,many,TRBJ2-7,TRBV28,TGTGCCAGCAGTTATGGGTCCTACGAGCAGTACTTC,CASSYGSYEQYF
NA,NA,TRBJ2-7,TRBV11-2,TGTGCCAGCAGTGAAGGGTTTCACGAGCAGTACTTC,CASSEGFHEQYF
NA,NA,TRBJ2-7,TRBV20-1,TGCAGTGCTAGGTCGATGCTCTCAAGGGTATCCCCCTACGAGCAGTACTTC,CSARSMLSRVSPYEQYF
NA,many,TRBJ2-6,TRBV6-1,TGTGCCAGCAAGCGGACTGCTGGGGCCAACGTCCTGACTTTC,CASKRTAGANVLTF
NA,NA,TRBJ1-3,TRBV12-3/TRBV12-4,TGTGCCAGCAGTTTCTTCAAGGCGACATTGGGAAACACCATATATTTT,CASSFFKATLGNTIYF
NA,few,TRBJ2-5,TRBV12-3/TRBV12-4,TGTGCCAGCAGTTTAGCCGGGGTAGAGACCCAGTACTTC,CASSLAGVETQYF
NA,NA,TRBJ2-1,TRBV27,TGTGCCAGCTCCTCGGGCCCGACCTACAATGAGCAGTTCTTC,CASSSGPTYNEQFF
NA,NA,TRBJ2-5,TRBV7-9,TGTGCCAGCAGCCCCGGGCCCTCGTGGGAGACCCAGTACTTC,CASSPGPSWETQYF